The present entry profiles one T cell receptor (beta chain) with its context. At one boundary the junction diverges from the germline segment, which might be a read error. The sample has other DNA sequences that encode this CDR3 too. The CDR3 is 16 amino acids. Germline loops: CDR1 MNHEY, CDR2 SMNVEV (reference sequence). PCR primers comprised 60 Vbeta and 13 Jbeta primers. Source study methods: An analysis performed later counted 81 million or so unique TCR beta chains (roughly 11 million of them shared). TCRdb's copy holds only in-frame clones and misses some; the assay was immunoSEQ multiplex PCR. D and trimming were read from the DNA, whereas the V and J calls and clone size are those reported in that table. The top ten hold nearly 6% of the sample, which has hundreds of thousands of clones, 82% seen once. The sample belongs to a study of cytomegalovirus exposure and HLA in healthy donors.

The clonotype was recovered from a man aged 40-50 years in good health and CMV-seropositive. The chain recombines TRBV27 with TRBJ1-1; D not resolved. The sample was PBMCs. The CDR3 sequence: CASSPSGLGAGAEAFF. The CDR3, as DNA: TGCGCCAGCAGTCCGTCGGGGTTGGGCGCGGGCGCTGAAGCTTTCTTT.